The rows below give T cell receptor beta chains drawn from one sample of a study of blood T cell repertoires in COVID-19. Some clones are missing from TCRdb's copy, which holds only in-frame ones; the method was immunoSEQ multiplex PCR. There are under 300,000 clones in the sample; around 80% occur only once, and more than 5.5% lies in the top ten. The sample taken for sequencing was peripheral blood. The origin of the receptors is a human donor in a cohort sampled during active COVID-19. The CDR3 runs from the conserved cysteine through the conserved F or W. A D gene is named only where the DNA matches it firmly. Not every row has a clone size; where given, it reads once, few, many or a size class.

j_call: TRBJ2-7
d_call: -
v_call: TRBV11-2
clone_size: many
cdr3_aa: CASSLFPIWRQGSYEQYF
cdr3_nt: TGTGCCAGCAGCTTATTTCCAATTTGGCGGCAGGGGTCCTACGAGCAGTACTTC

j_call: TRBJ1-5
d_call: -
v_call: TRBV27
clone_size: -
cdr3_aa: CASRGNGGTKNNQPQHF
cdr3_nt: TGTGCCAGCAGAGGGAACGGGGGGACAAAAAACAATCAGCCCCAGCATTTT

j_call: TRBJ1-3
d_call: -
v_call: TRBV2
clone_size: -
cdr3_aa: CASRPSAGNTIYF
cdr3_nt: TGTGCCAGCCGTCCATCGGCTGGAAACACCATATATTTT

j_call: TRBJ2-1
d_call: -
v_call: TRBV19
clone_size: -
cdr3_aa: CASGGADRLLQFF
cdr3_nt: TGTGCCAGTGGGGGGGCGGACAGATTACTACAGTTCTTC

j_call: TRBJ2-1
d_call: -
v_call: TRBV6-5
clone_size: -
cdr3_aa: CASRGYGNEQFF
cdr3_nt: TGTGCCAGCCGGGGTTATGGAAATGAGCAGTTCTTC

j_call: TRBJ1-5
d_call: TRBD1
v_call: TRBV6-6
clone_size: -
cdr3_aa: CAGQGHGQPQHF
cdr3_nt: TGTGCCGGACAGGGTCATGGGCAGCCCCAGCATTTT

j_call: TRBJ2-7
d_call: TRBD2
v_call: TRBV9
clone_size: -
cdr3_aa: CASSVESSGIGEQYF
cdr3_nt: TGTGCCAGCAGCGTAGAGTCTAGCGGGATCGGGGAGCAGTACTTC

j_call: TRBJ1-5
d_call: -
v_call: TRBV2
clone_size: -
cdr3_aa: CASSGIYSNQPQHF
cdr3_nt: TGTGCCAGCAGTGGCATCTATAGCAATCAGCCCCAGCATTTT

j_call: TRBJ2-1
d_call: TRBD2
v_call: TRBV11-2
clone_size: once
cdr3_aa: CASSQGLAVYNEQFF
cdr3_nt: TGTGCCAGCAGCCAGGGACTAGCGGTCTACAATGAGCAGTTCTTC

j_call: TRBJ2-7
d_call: -
v_call: TRBV7-9
clone_size: -
cdr3_aa: CASSFFPGVSYEQYF
cdr3_nt: TGTGCCAGCAGCTTCTTTCCCGGGGTGTCCTACGAGCAGTACTTC

j_call: TRBJ2-1
d_call: TRBD2
v_call: TRBV2
clone_size: -
cdr3_aa: CASRGGRGRPRTSGINEQFF
cdr3_nt: TGTGCCAGCAGAGGGGGCCGGGGGCGTCCTCGGACTAGCGGGATCAATGAGCAGTTCTTC

j_call: TRBJ2-7
d_call: TRBD2
v_call: TRBV7-8
clone_size: -
cdr3_aa: CASSLAQGGGAKYF
cdr3_nt: TGTGCCAGCAGCTTAGCGCAGGGCGGGGGGGCCAAGTACTTC

j_call: TRBJ1-4
d_call: -
v_call: TRBV5-1
clone_size: -
cdr3_aa: CASSLDRALTEKLFF
cdr3_nt: TGCGCCAGCAGCTTGGACAGAGCTCTGACTGAAAAACTGTTTTTT

j_call: TRBJ2-3
d_call: -
v_call: TRBV10-3
clone_size: -
cdr3_aa: CAISESTTIPQYF
cdr3_nt: TGTGCCATCAGTGAGTCAACGACTATCCCCCAGTATTTT

j_call: TRBJ1-5
d_call: -
v_call: TRBV2
clone_size: -
cdr3_aa: CASSAEVGVNQPQHF
cdr3_nt: TGTGCCAGCAGTGCCGAGGTAGGGGTGAATCAGCCCCAGCATTTT

j_call: TRBJ2-7
d_call: TRBD2
v_call: TRBV5-1
clone_size: few
cdr3_aa: CASSVGTSGDEQYF
cdr3_nt: TGCGCCAGCAGCGTCGGGACTAGCGGAGACGAGCAGTACTTC

j_call: TRBJ1-2
d_call: -
v_call: TRBV7-2
clone_size: -
cdr3_aa: CASSLYAGGGNYGYTF
cdr3_nt: TGTGCCAGCAGCTTATACGCCGGGGGGGGCAACTATGGCTACACCTTC

j_call: TRBJ2-5
d_call: TRBD2
v_call: TRBV14
clone_size: -
cdr3_aa: CASSPLAGGETQYF
cdr3_nt: TGTGCCAGCAGCCCGCTAGCGGGGGGAGAGACCCAGTACTTC

j_call: TRBJ1-2
d_call: TRBD1
v_call: TRBV3-1/TRBV3-2
clone_size: -
cdr3_aa: CASSQVDRGFGYTF
cdr3_nt: TGTGCCAGCAGCCAAGTGGACAGGGGATTTGGCTACACCTTC

j_call: TRBJ2-7
d_call: TRBD2
v_call: TRBV27
clone_size: -
cdr3_aa: CASRGLAVPYEQYF
cdr3_nt: TGTGCCAGCAGGGGACTAGCGGTACCTTACGAGCAGTACTTC

j_call: TRBJ2-5
d_call: TRBD2
v_call: TRBV27
clone_size: -
cdr3_aa: CASSLYTSGGGPQETQYF
cdr3_nt: TGTGCCAGCAGTCTTTACACTAGCGGGGGGGGCCCCCAAGAGACCCAGTACTTC

j_call: TRBJ1-1
d_call: -
v_call: TRBV9
clone_size: -
cdr3_aa: CASSVEPTRSTEAFF
cdr3_nt: TGTGCCAGCAGCGTAGAGCCCACGAGGAGCACTGAAGCTTTCTTT

j_call: TRBJ2-7
d_call: TRBD2
v_call: TRBV7-2
clone_size: -
cdr3_aa: CASSPYRLASEQYF
cdr3_nt: TGTGCCAGCAGCCCTTATAGACTAGCTAGTGAGCAGTACTTC

j_call: TRBJ2-1
d_call: -
v_call: TRBV28
clone_size: -
cdr3_aa: CASSPGRGNEQFF
cdr3_nt: TGTGCCAGCAGTCCCGGGAGAGGGAATGAGCAGTTCTTC

j_call: TRBJ2-7
d_call: TRBD1
v_call: TRBV28
clone_size: -
cdr3_aa: CASRHTGDRHEQYF
cdr3_nt: TGTGCCAGCAGGCACACAGGGGATCGCCACGAGCAGTACTTC

j_call: TRBJ2-7
d_call: TRBD1
v_call: TRBV10-1
clone_size: once
cdr3_aa: CASSNRGAYEQYF
cdr3_nt: TGCGCCAGCAGCAACAGGGGGGCCTACGAGCAGTACTTC

j_call: TRBJ2-7
d_call: TRBD1
v_call: TRBV7-6
clone_size: many
cdr3_aa: CASSLDSRGREQYF
cdr3_nt: TGTGCCAGCAGCTTAGATAGTAGGGGGCGAGAGCAGTACTTC

j_call: TRBJ2-3
d_call: TRBD1
v_call: TRBV11-2
clone_size: few
cdr3_aa: CASSRARGPDTQYF
cdr3_nt: TGTGCCAGCAGCCGGGCGAGGGGGCCAGATACGCAGTATTTT

j_call: TRBJ2-2
d_call: -
v_call: TRBV10-3
clone_size: -
cdr3_aa: CAISITSDTGELFF
cdr3_nt: TGTGCCATCAGTATCACTAGTGACACCGGGGAGCTGTTTTTT

j_call: TRBJ2-7
d_call: TRBD1
v_call: TRBV24-1
clone_size: few
cdr3_aa: CATSDTGTGLREQYF
cdr3_nt: TGTGCCACCAGTGACACCGGGACAGGATTGCGCGAGCAGTACTTC

j_call: TRBJ2-1
d_call: -
v_call: TRBV6-6
clone_size: -
cdr3_aa: CASSYSANRNEQFF
cdr3_nt: TGTGCCAGCAGTTACTCAGCCAATCGCAATGAGCAGTTCTTC

j_call: TRBJ1-3
d_call: TRBD1
v_call: TRBV3-1/TRBV3-2
clone_size: once
cdr3_aa: CASRQGGGNTIYF
cdr3_nt: TGTGCCAGCAGACAGGGGGGCGGAAACACCATATATTTT

j_call: TRBJ2-1
d_call: TRBD2
v_call: TRBV18
clone_size: -
cdr3_aa: CASSDTTGGNEQFF
cdr3_nt: TGTGCCAGCTCAGATACTACGGGGGGAAATGAGCAGTTCTTC

j_call: TRBJ2-1
d_call: TRBD1
v_call: TRBV10-3
clone_size: -
cdr3_aa: CAISESGQGARNEQFF
cdr3_nt: TGTGCCATCAGTGAGTCAGGACAGGGGGCGCGTAATGAGCAGTTCTTC

j_call: TRBJ1-5
d_call: -
v_call: TRBV28
clone_size: -
cdr3_aa: CASSLLSHPQHF
cdr3_nt: TGTGCCAGCAGTTTATTGAGTCATCCCCAGCATTTT

j_call: TRBJ1-3
d_call: -
v_call: TRBV5-1
clone_size: -
cdr3_aa: CASRSSWPGNTIYF
cdr3_nt: TGCGCCAGCAGGTCGTCCTGGCCTGGAAACACCATATATTTT

j_call: TRBJ1-2
d_call: TRBD1
v_call: TRBV19
clone_size: -
cdr3_aa: CASSSGQGYGYTF
cdr3_nt: TGTGCCAGTAGTTCGGGACAGGGCTATGGCTACACCTTC

j_call: TRBJ2-7
d_call: -
v_call: TRBV4-1
clone_size: -
cdr3_aa: CASSQALWGGTGKDYEQYF
cdr3_nt: TGCGCCAGCAGCCAAGCGCTCTGGGGGGGCACCGGTAAAGACTACGAGCAGTACTTC

j_call: TRBJ2-7
d_call: -
v_call: TRBV6-5
clone_size: -
cdr3_aa: CASSYKGPDLGYEQYF
cdr3_nt: TGTGCCAGCAGTTACAAGGGGCCTGATTTGGGCTACGAGCAGTACTTC

j_call: TRBJ2-5
d_call: TRBD1
v_call: TRBV15
clone_size: -
cdr3_aa: CATSPGTERLQETQYF
cdr3_nt: TGTGCCACCAGCCCGGGGACAGAGAGATTACAAGAGACCCAGTACTTC

j_call: TRBJ1-4
d_call: TRBD1
v_call: TRBV5-1
clone_size: -
cdr3_aa: CASSLPQGANNEKLFF
cdr3_nt: TGCGCCAGCAGCCTGCCCCAGGGGGCAAATAATGAAAAACTGTTTTTT

j_call: TRBJ1-1
d_call: -
v_call: TRBV14
clone_size: -
cdr3_aa: CASSQMGHRNTEAFF
cdr3_nt: TGTGCCAGCAGCCAAATGGGACACCGGAACACTGAAGCTTTCTTT

j_call: TRBJ1-4
d_call: TRBD1
v_call: TRBV30
clone_size: many
cdr3_aa: CAWGTGAQEKLFF
cdr3_nt: TGTGCCTGGGGGACAGGAGCCCAAGAAAAACTGTTTTTT

j_call: TRBJ2-7
d_call: TRBD2
v_call: TRBV18
clone_size: -
cdr3_aa: CASSETSGSSYEQYF
cdr3_nt: TGTGCCAGCTCGGAGACGAGCGGGAGCTCCTACGAGCAGTACTTC

j_call: TRBJ2-3
d_call: -
v_call: TRBV6-5
clone_size: -
cdr3_aa: CASTPGFQYTQYF
cdr3_nt: TGTGCCAGCACCCCGGGTTTCCAATATACGCAGTATTTT

j_call: TRBJ1-2
d_call: TRBD1
v_call: TRBV4-1
clone_size: once
cdr3_aa: CASSQDPQGARYGYTF
cdr3_nt: TGCGCCAGCAGCCAAGATCCACAGGGGGCACGGTATGGCTACACCTTC